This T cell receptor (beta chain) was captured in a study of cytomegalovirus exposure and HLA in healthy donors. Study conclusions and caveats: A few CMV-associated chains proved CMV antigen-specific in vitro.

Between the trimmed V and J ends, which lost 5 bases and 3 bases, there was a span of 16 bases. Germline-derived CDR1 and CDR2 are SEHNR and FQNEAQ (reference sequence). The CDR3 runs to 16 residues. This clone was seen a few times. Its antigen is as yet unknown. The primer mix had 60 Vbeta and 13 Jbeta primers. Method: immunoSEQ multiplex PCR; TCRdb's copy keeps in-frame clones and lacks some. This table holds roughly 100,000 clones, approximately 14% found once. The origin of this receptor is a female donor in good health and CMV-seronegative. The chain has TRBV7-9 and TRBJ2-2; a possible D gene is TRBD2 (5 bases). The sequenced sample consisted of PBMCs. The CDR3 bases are TGTGCCAGCAGCCCCCGGGCTAGCAGACACACCGGGGAGCTGTTTTTT. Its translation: CASSPRASRHTGELFF.